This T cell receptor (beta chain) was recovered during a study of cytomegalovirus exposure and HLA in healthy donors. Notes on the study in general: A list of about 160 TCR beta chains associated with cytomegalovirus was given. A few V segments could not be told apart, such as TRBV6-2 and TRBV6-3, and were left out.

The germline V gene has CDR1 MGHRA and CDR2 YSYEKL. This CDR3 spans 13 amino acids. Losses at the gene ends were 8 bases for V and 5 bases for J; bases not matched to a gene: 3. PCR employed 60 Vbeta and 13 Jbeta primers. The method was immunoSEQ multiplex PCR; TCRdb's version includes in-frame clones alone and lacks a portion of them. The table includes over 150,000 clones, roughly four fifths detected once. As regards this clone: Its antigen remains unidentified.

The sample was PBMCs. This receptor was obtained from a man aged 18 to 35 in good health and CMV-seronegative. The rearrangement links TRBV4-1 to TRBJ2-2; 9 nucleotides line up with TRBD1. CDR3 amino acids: CASGDRVTGELFF. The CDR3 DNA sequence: TGCGCCAGCGGGGACAGGGTTACCGGGGAGCTGTTTTTT.